This TCR beta chain was obtained from a study of shared clonotypes between healthy human individuals. Study outcomes and limitations: Among donors, the sharing of clonotypes was expected to be influenced by sequencing depth.

Researchers divided each subset's genomic DNA evenly across several immunoSEQ plates. The method was immunoSEQ multiplex PCR; TCRdb's version includes in-frame clones alone and lacks a portion of them. Of roughly 770,000 clones detected, just over 95% appear once; the ten largest clones hold about 0.22%. This clone is a singleton in its sample. Its antigen is undetermined. Other DNA sequences in the same sample also yield this CDR3. Terminally differentiated effector memory CD45RA+ cells were excluded by CCR7 positive selection of CD45RO-negative cells. What was sequenced was naive CD8+ T cells sorted from blood. The sequence came from a man in his thirties or forties in good health.

The CDR3 is CASSLVGGSYEQYF. DNA for the CDR3: TGTGCCAGCAGTTTAGTGGGGGGGAGCTACGAGCAGTACTTC. The gene calls are TRBV27 and TRBJ2-7; the match to TRBD2 covers 7 bases. Germline values: CDR1 MNHEY, CDR2 SMNVEV (reference sequence). Trimming took 2 bases from V and 3 from J; bases not matched to a gene: 4. The CDR3 loop spans 14 amino acids.